This T cell receptor (beta chain) appears in the sequencing data of a study of cytotoxic CD8 clonotypes in ibrutinib-treated CLL. This clone has a handful of counts. What it recognizes is unknown. The intended depth for sequencing was 1 in 200,000 to 1 in 1 million T cells. Assay: immunoSEQ multiplex PCR; the TCRdb copy retains only in-frame clones and omits some. The table lists 15,000 or so clones, around 60% of them singletons. The ends were cut back, 10 bases at V and 6 bases at J, with 16 bases in the middle. This CDR3 has 13 amino acids. Germline lookup yields CDR1 ENHRY and CDR2 SYGVKD. General study results and limits: Sustained-remission and progressing patients were not sampled at matched times.

This clonotype was sampled from a human donor with chronic lymphocytic leukemia. Sequenced material: PBMCs, taken before ibrutinib treatment. The chain links TRBV10-3 to TRBJ1-5, with D hard to call. The CDR3 reads CASNQDPGQPQHF. The CDR3 DNA reads as TGTGCCAGCAATCAAGACCCCGGTCAGCCCCAGCATTTT.